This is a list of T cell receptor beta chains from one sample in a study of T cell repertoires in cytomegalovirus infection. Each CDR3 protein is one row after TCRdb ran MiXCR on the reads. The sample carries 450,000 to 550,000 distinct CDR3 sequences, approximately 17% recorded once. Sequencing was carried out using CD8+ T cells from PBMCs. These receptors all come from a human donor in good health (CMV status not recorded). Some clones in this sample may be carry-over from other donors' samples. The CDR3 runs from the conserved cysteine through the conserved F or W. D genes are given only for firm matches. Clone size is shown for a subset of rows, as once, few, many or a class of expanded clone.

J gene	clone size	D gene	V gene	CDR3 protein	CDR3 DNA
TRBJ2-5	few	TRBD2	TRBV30	CAWIGLAGSPDF	TGTGCCTGGATCGGACTAGCGGGTTCCCCGGACTTC
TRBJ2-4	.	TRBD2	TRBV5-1	CASSPGLAGGPENIQYF	TGCGCCAGCAGCCCTGGACTAGCGGGAGGGCCTGAAAACATTCAGTACTTC
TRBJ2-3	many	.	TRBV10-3	CAISESGSTDTQYF	TGTGCCATCAGTGAGTCGGGCAGCACAGATACGCAGTATTTT
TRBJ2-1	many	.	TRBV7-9	CASSSGLFTEQFF	TGTGCCAGCAGCTCCGGACTCTTCACTGAGCAGTTCTTC
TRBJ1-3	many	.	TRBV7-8	CASSLDNRSGNTIYF	TGTGCCAGCAGCCTCGACAACCGCTCTGGAAACACCATATATTTT
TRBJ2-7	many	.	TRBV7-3	CASSPTQGYEQYF	TGTGCCAGCAGCCCTACCCAGGGCTACGAGCAGTACTTC
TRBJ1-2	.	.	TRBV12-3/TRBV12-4	CASHNPYSSCRGYTF	TGTGCCAGCCACAACCCCTACAGCTCCTGTCGTGGCTACACCTTC
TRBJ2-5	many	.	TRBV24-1	CATSDFGETQYF	TGTGCCACCAGTGATTTCGGGGAGACCCAGTACTTC
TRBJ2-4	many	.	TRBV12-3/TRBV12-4	CASSTQARAKNIQYF	TGTGCCAGCAGTACTCAGGCGAGAGCCAAAAACATTCAGTACTTC
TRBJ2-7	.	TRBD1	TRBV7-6	CASSNPGTGITYEQYF	TGTGCCAGCAGTAATCCCGGGACAGGGATAACCTACGAGCAGTACTTC